The entry below describes one T cell receptor (beta chain). The antigen it binds to is not known. One base away there is no much larger clone; base qualities are not given. The data originate from a study of blood T cell repertoires in COVID-19 (dated by TCRdb to the early 2020s). A note on the overall study: Collaborator samples came from the United States, Italy and Spain and covered acute and convalescent phases of COVID-19. HLA class I and class II types, where available, came from metadata supplied by the sample provider rather than from assay-based typing. The dataset comprised deeply sampled blood TCRbeta repertoires from subjects exposed to, actively infected with, or recovered from COVID-19. The material from the prospective study consisted of cDNA or gDNA derived from T cells, B-cell-depleted T cells, or PBMCs. Nearly every sample came with metadata listing a de-identified subject ID, COVID-19 status, age in years and sex. The repertoires were made available in a free public database intended to serve as a resource for research on the immune response to SARS-CoV-2. Samples were obtained from the ongoing ImmuneRACE study (first 160 participants) and from about 1,300 subjects provided by 6 global collaborators. General conclusions and limits of the study: The quantity of clinical and demographic metadata differed by source and by participant and was supplied without curation.

The immunoSEQ Assay, a bias-controlled multiplex PCR, was used to amplify TCRbeta CDR3 regions from genomic DNA. As for the original processing: The number of nucleated cells in each sample was estimated from the amplification of reference gene primers within the assay. Sequence reads were collapsed and filtered to measure the absolute abundance of every unique TCRbeta CDR3 rearrangement. For each sample, productive Simpson clonality was calculated by taking the square root of Simpson's diversity index across productive rearrangements. TCRdb limited this immuneACCESS table to in-frame rearrangements with V and J called. A share of clones is missing; checked studies link under half to unresolved V genes, and the rest is unexplained. V, J and clone size are those of that table, while D and trimming were read from the DNA. This sample has 120,000 to 150,000 clones in its table, and around 81% of those were observed once. About 8% of the sample lies in the top ten.

Whole blood was collected in K2EDTA tubes by collaborating institutions according to the institutions' own protocols. For TCRbeta analysis, collaborator samples were shipped as frozen whole blood, as isolated PBMCs, or as DNA extracted from either sample type. Specimen: peripheral blood. The clonotype comes from a human donor with acute or convalescent COVID-19. The donor label of this sample is uncertain.

The nucleotide sequence is TGTGCCAGCAGCGTACAGGGGAATGGCTACACCTTC. It encodes CASSVQGNGYTF. Recombination joined TRBV9 with TRBJ1-2; a tentative D match to TRBD1 spans 6 bases. The junction shows trimming of 1 base on V and 6 bases on J, plus 7 bases between the germline ends. The CDR3 contains 12 residues, cysteine and phenylalanine counted. Kept here is only the CDR3 DNA, which spans 36 bases and is read in frame from base 1. The germline V gene gives CDR1 as SGDLS and CDR2 as YYNGEE.